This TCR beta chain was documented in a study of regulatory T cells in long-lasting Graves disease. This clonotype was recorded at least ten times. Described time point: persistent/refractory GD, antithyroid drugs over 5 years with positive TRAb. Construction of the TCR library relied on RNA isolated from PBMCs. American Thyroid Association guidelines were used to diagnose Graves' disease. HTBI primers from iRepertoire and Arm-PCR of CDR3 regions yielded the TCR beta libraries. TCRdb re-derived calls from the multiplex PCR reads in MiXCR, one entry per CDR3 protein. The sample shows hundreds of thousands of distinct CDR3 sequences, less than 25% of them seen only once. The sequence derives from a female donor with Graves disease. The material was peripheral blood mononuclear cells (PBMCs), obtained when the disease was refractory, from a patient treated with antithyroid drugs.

The CDR3 loop reads CASSFNQEGYGYTF. The CDR3 coding sequence is TGTGCCAGCAGTTTTAATCAGGAGGGGTATGGCTACACCTTC. The chain couples TRBV27 to TRBJ1-2, with D perhaps matching TRBD1 (5 bases). There are 14 residues in the CDR3. Germline V CDR1 and CDR2: MNHEY, SMNVEV (reference sequence). V gave up 3 bases and J gave up 5 bases, with 13 bases separating them.